The rows below give T cell receptor beta chains drawn from one sample of a study of blood T cell repertoires in COVID-19. The assay was immunoSEQ multiplex PCR, and TCRdb's table has in-frame clones only and misses some. Of 80,000 to 100,000 clones in the sample, around 90% are singletons; the top ten hold under 3%. Sequenced input: peripheral blood. Source of these receptors: a woman between 50 and 59 years old with active or convalescent COVID-19. The CDR3 runs from the conserved cysteine through the conserved F or W. A D gene is named only where the DNA matches it firmly. Clone size appears in some rows only: once, few, many, or a class for an expanded clone.

V,D,J,size,CDR3,DNA
TRBV10-3,TRBD2,TRBJ2-7,-,CAITQRGSYEQYF,TGTGCCATCACGCAGCGGGGGTCCTACGAGCAGTACTTC
TRBV5-1,TRBD1,TRBJ2-2,-,CASSLGGQSTGELFF,TGCGCCAGCAGCTTGGGGGGACAGTCAACCGGGGAGCTGTTTTTT
TRBV5-6,-,TRBJ2-3,-,CASMLPRIQTDTQYF,TGTGCCAGCATGCTTCCGCGGATTCAGACGGATACGCAGTATTTT
TRBV5-4,-,TRBJ1-1,-,CASSLSRNTEAFF,TGTGCCAGCAGCTTGTCGCGAAACACTGAAGCTTTCTTT
TRBV5-5,-,TRBJ1-5,-,CASSPHAGVGNQPQHF,TGTGCCAGCAGTCCGCATGCCGGGGTGGGGAATCAGCCCCAGCATTTT
TRBV27,TRBD1,TRBJ2-6,-,CASSLIPGQGGSGANVLTF,TGTGCCAGCAGTTTAATACCGGGACAGGGGGGCTCTGGGGCCAACGTCCTGACTTTC
TRBV5-8,-,TRBJ2-1,once,CASSLAGRSYNEQFF,TGTGCCAGCAGCTTGGCGGGGAGGTCCTACAATGAGCAGTTCTTC
TRBV5-6,TRBD2,TRBJ2-5,once,CASSPTGTRKETQYF,TGTGCCAGCAGCCCTACCGGGACTAGAAAAGAGACCCAGTACTTC
TRBV19,TRBD2,TRBJ2-5,-,CASSKASGRETQYF,TGTGCCAGTAGTAAGGCTAGCGGGAGAGAGACCCAGTACTTC
TRBV9,-,TRBJ1-1,-,CASSVATSGAEAFF,TGTGCCAGCAGCGTAGCTACGTCAGGGGCTGAAGCTTTCTTT
TRBV20-1,-,TRBJ1-1,-,CSARRAPEAFF,TGCAGTGCTAGGAGGGCCCCTGAAGCTTTCTTT
TRBV19,TRBD2,TRBJ2-1,-,CASTRTSGGGYNEQFF,TGTGCCAGTACCCGGACTAGCGGGGGTGGGTACAATGAGCAGTTCTTC
TRBV5-8,-,TRBJ1-2,-,CASTPGGVYGYTF,TGTGCCAGCACCCCCGGAGGGGTCTATGGCTACACCTTC
TRBV5-1,-,TRBJ1-6,-,CASSLSGADRSPLHF,TGCGCCAGCAGCTTAAGCGGAGCAGACAGGTCACCCCTCCACTTT
TRBV14,TRBD1,TRBJ2-2,few,CASSRNRGRDTGELFF,TGTGCCAGCAGCCGGAACAGGGGGCGCGACACCGGGGAGCTGTTTTTT
TRBV2,TRBD2,TRBJ2-3,-,CASSGIAGGPRFTQYF,TGTGCCAGCAGTGGGATAGCGGGGGGCCCTAGGTTTACGCAGTATTTT
TRBV6-5,-,TRBJ1-1,-,CASSYVGGEAFF,TGTGCCAGCAGTTACGTGGGGGGGGAAGCTTTCTTT
TRBV21-1,-,TRBJ2-3,-,CASSSHRVDTQYF,TGTGCCAGCAGCTCTCACAGGGTAGATACGCAGTATTTT
TRBV7-8,-,TRBJ1-5,once,CASSLTRAQPQHF,TGTGCCAGCAGCTTAACGCGGGCGCAGCCCCAGCATTTT
TRBV19,TRBD1,TRBJ1-1,-,CASSKKLTGTGGLNTEAFF,TGTGCCAGTAGTAAAAAATTAACCGGGACAGGGGGTTTGAACACTGAAGCTTTCTTT
TRBV5-6,TRBD1,TRBJ1-1,-,CASTLQGSILTEAFF,TGTGCCAGCACCTTACAGGGGTCCATTCTCACTGAAGCTTTCTTT
TRBV4-1,TRBD2,TRBJ2-7,-,CASSQEGGTYEQYF,TGCGCCAGCAGCCAAGAGGGGGGGACCTACGAGCAGTACTTC
TRBV28,TRBD1,TRBJ1-2,once,CASSIQGARGYTF,TGTGCCAGCAGTATTCAGGGGGCGCGTGGCTACACCTTC
TRBV29-1,-,TRBJ2-7,-,CSAMRAASSYEQYF,TGCAGCGCCATGAGGGCGGCGAGCTCCTACGAGCAGTACTTC
TRBV5-4,TRBD2,TRBJ2-1,-,CASSLARASGTSYGEQFF,TGTGCCAGCAGCTTGGCGCGGGCCAGCGGGACTAGCTACGGTGAGCAGTTCTTC
TRBV9,TRBD1,TRBJ2-1,-,CASSVDGTGTYNEQFF,TGTGCCAGCAGCGTAGACGGGACAGGGACCTACAATGAGCAGTTCTTC
TRBV4-3,-,TRBJ2-3,-,CASSQLGGASTDTQYF,TGCGCCAGCAGCCAATTGGGCGGGGCGAGCACAGATACGCAGTATTTT
TRBV7-8,TRBD2,TRBJ2-1,-,CASSSGTIKSSYNEQFF,TGTGCCAGCAGCTCCGGGACTATAAAGAGCTCCTACAATGAGCAGTTCTTC
TRBV4-1,-,TRBJ2-7,-,CASSHLTGLSYEQYF,TGCGCCAGCAGCCACCTTACAGGGCTCTCCTACGAGCAGTACTTC
TRBV13,-,TRBJ2-6,once,CASSRLRANVLTF,TGTGCCAGCAGCCGTCTACGGGCCAACGTCCTGACTTTC
TRBV27,-,TRBJ1-2,-,CASSSDNYGYTF,TGTGCCAGCAGTTCAGATAACTATGGCTACACCTTC
TRBV27,TRBD2,TRBJ2-5,-,CASRGGSSIYQETQYF,TGTGCCAGTCGCGGGGGGTCCTCAATTTACCAAGAGACCCAGTACTTC
TRBV7-9,TRBD1,TRBJ1-3,-,CASSSTGSGNTIYF,TGTGCCAGCAGCTCGACAGGGTCTGGAAACACCATATATTTT
TRBV19,TRBD2,TRBJ2-1,once,CASSPSGGARNEQFF,TGTGCCAGTAGCCCTAGCGGGGGGGCGAGGAATGAGCAGTTCTTC
TRBV6-2/TRBV6-3,-,TRBJ1-2,-,CASSPPGGAGYTF,TGTGCCAGCAGCCCTCCGGGGGGGGCGGGCTACACCTTC
TRBV19,TRBD1,TRBJ1-5,once,CASGTGGNQPQHF,TGTGCCAGTGGGACAGGGGGCAATCAGCCCCAGCATTTT
TRBV4-2,TRBD1,TRBJ2-6,-,CASSGTGSGANVLTF,TGTGCCAGCAGCGGGACAGGGTCTGGGGCCAACGTCCTGACTTTC
TRBV7-2,TRBD1,TRBJ1-4,-,CASSLQTGRNEKLFF,TGTGCCAGCAGCTTGCAGACAGGGAGGAATGAAAAACTGTTTTTT
TRBV7-2,-,TRBJ1-3,-,CASSLGGRDTIYF,TGTGCCAGCAGCTTAGGGGGCAGGGACACCATATATTTT
TRBV27,-,TRBJ1-1,-,CASSLFGQRDTEAFF,TGTGCCAGCAGTTTATTTGGGCAGAGAGATACTGAAGCTTTCTTT
TRBV7-3,TRBD2,TRBJ2-2,-,CASSERSAGVTGELFF,TGTGCCAGCAGTGAACGTTCGGCGGGGGTCACCGGGGAGCTGTTTTTT
TRBV6-2/TRBV6-3,TRBD2,TRBJ2-3,-,CASSYDSQRGGRSTDTQYF,TGTGCCAGCAGTTACGATTCCCAGCGGGGGGGCCGGAGCACAGATACGCAGTATTTT
TRBV9,TRBD1,TRBJ2-1,-,CASSVGGIPGTGDYNEQFF,TGTGCCAGCAGCGTAGGCGGAATTCCCGGGACAGGCGATTACAATGAGCAGTTCTTC
TRBV5-4,-,TRBJ1-1,few,CASSFGGVKNTEAFF,TGTGCCAGCAGCTTCGGGGGGGTAAAGAACACTGAAGCTTTCTTT
TRBV14,-,TRBJ2-5,-,CASSLLRGGLETQYF,TGTGCCAGCAGCCTGCTTAGGGGGGGCTTGGAGACCCAGTACTTC